Below are 8 T cell receptor beta chains sequenced from a single sample in a study of blood T cell repertoires in COVID-19. Only in-frame clones appear in the TCRdb table, and some are missing; sequencing was by immunoSEQ multiplex PCR. The repertoire holds around 260,000 clones, with about 80% as singletons. The sample taken for sequencing was peripheral blood. The receptors derive from a woman aged 45 to 65 who had recovered from COVID-19.

The chain couples TRBV28 to TRBJ1-2, with D tentatively TRBD1 (6 bases). Per germline, CDR1 MDHEN and CDR2 SYDVKM. The CDR3 runs 13 residues. V lost 6 bases and J 7 bases, leaving 15 bases between the germline ends. The DNA of the CDR3 is TGTGCCAGCAGCTTGGACAGACGATTTGGCTACACCTTC. It specifies CASSLDRRFGYTF.

The chain uses TRBV23-1 and TRBJ2-5; the D gene is possibly TRBD2 (6 bases). TRBV23-1 is reported as an ORF; its role is uncertain. V dropped 4 bases and J dropped 6 bases, with 15 bases sitting between them. The CDR3 covers 14 residues. As DNA, the CDR3 is TGCGCCAGCAGTCGCCGGGACTTACAACAGACCCAGTACTTC. This gives the protein CASSRRDLQQTQYF.

This clone was seen a handful of times. The chain links TRBV14 to TRBJ2-7; weak D call: TRBD1 (7 bases). V was cut by 4 bases and J by 9 bases, with 13 bases left in between. The germline V gene has CDR1 SGHDN and CDR2 FVKESK. This CDR3 spans 12 amino acids. The DNA for the CDR3 is TGTGCCAGCAGCCGACAGGGAGGTCGGCAGTACTTC. Translating it yields CASSRQGGRQYF.

The chain uses TRBV3-1 (or the pseudogene TRBV3-2) and TRBJ1-3; possibly TRBD1 for D (6 bases). Germline CDR1 reads LGHDT; CDR2 reads YNNKEL (reference sequence). The CDR3 contains 13 residues. Between the trimmed V and J ends, which lost 11 bases and 4 bases, there was a span of 15 bases. CDR3 DNA sequence: TGTGCCGCACAGGGCGAAAACGGAAACACCATATATTTT. It translates to CAAQGENGNTIYF.

The chain combines TRBV7-3 with TRBJ2-6; D not certain. The V end was cut by 2 bases, the J end by 0 bases, with 8 bases between. This CDR3 comprises 16 residues. Germline lookup yields CDR1 SGHTA and CDR2 FQGTGA. The CDR3 nucleotides are TGTGCCAGCAGCTTATCCAGAATCTCTGGGGCCAACGTCCTGACTTTC. Translation: CASSLSRISGANVLTF.

The V gene is TRBV6-5, the J gene TRBJ1-5; 8 bases align to TRBD1. The germline CDR1 and CDR2 sequences are MNHEY and SVGAGI. V trimming: 4 bases; J trimming: 3 bases; junction bases outside the gene matches: 2. The CDR3 runs to 14 residues. This CDR3 reads CASSSTGDNQPQHF. As DNA, the CDR3 is TGTGCCAGCAGTTCGACAGGGGACAATCAGCCCCAGCATTTT.

This clone was counted between two and nine times. V usage is TRBV6-6 and J usage is TRBJ2-1; D gene ambiguous. The CDR3 length is 13 residues. Germline V CDR1 and CDR2: MNHNY, SVGAGI (reference sequence). Trimming shortened V by 7 bases and J by 5 bases, and 12 bases separated the two germline ends. The CDR3 loop reads CASKQTLNNEQFF. CDR3 bases: TGTGCCAGCAAACAGACACTGAACAATGAGCAGTTCTTC.

The chain's CDR3 is CASSQSDRDFFKEETQYF. The CDR3 region has the DNA TGCGCCAGCAGTCAATCGGACAGGGATTTTTTTAAGGAAGAGACCCAGTACTTC. This chain connects TRBV23-1 to TRBJ2-5, with 8 bases lining up with TRBD1. TRBV23-1 is known as an ORF, though its function is uncertain. The CDR3 length is 18 residues. The J segment lost 3 bases and the V segment lost 0 bases, leaving 12 bases of the junction unmatched.